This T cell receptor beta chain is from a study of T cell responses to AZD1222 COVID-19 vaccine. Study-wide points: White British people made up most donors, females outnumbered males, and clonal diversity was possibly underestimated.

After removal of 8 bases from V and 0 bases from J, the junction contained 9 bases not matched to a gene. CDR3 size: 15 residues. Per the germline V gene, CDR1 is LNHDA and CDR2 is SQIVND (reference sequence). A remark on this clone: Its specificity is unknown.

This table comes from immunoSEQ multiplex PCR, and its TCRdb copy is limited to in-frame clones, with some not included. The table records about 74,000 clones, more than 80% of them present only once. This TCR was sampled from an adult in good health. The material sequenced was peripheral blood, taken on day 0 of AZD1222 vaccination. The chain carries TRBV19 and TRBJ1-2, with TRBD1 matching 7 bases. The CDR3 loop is CASQRQGRSNYGYTF. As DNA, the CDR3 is TGTGCCAGTCAAAGACAGGGACGATCTAACTATGGCTACACCTTC.